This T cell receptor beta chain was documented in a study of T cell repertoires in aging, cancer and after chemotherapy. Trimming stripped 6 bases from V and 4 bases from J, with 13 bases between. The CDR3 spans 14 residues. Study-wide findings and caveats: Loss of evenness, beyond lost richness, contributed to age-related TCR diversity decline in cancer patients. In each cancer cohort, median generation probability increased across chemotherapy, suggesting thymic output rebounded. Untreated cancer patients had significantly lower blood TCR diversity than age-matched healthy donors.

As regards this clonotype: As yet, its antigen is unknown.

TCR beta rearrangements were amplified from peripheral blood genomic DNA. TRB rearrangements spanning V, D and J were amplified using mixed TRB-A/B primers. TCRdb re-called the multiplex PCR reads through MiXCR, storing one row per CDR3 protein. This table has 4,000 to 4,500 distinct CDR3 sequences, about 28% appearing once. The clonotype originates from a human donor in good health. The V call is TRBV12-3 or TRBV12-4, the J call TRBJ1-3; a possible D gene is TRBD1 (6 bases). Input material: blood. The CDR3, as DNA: TGTGCCAGCAGAGACGGCAGGGGAGGAAACACCATATATTTT. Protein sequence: CASRDGRGGNTIYF.